There are a few counts of the clone carrying this T cell receptor (beta chain). Its antigen is unidentified. This entry is derived from a study of T cell repertoires in cytomegalovirus infection. Study details: In the study, CMV epitopes included recently identified HLA-C-restricted and well-studied HLA-B-restricted ones. Both CMV infection and a matching HLA type were indicated by public TCR beta signatures.

A single record per CDR3 protein comes from TCRdb applying MiXCR to the reads. This table has fewer than 900,000 distinct CDR3 sequences, about 28% appearing once. Study-level points and caveats: The cumulative frequency of public TCR beta families distinguished individuals who carried CMV together with the relevant HLA. HLA-C-restricted CMV clonotypes gave the most frequent clonotype in two of eight donors.

V dropped 2 bases and J dropped 4 bases, with 11 bases sitting between them. The CDR3 has 14 amino acids. This receptor was identified in a human donor in good health (CMV status not recorded). Some clones in this sample may be carry-over from other donors' samples. This chain connects TRBV12-3 or TRBV12-4 to TRBJ1-1; no clear D. Here the sequenced sample was cultured CD8+ T cells from PBMCs, taken from culture after CMV antigen stimulation. CDR3 nucleotide sequence: TGTGCCAGCAGTTTAAGTAGTCCCCCCACTGAAGCTTTCTTT. Amino acids: CASSLSSPPTEAFF.